The 11 T cell receptor beta chains in this list originate from one sample, sequenced in a study of blood T cell repertoires in COVID-19. Assay used: immunoSEQ multiplex PCR; TCRdb lists only in-frame clones, some missing. The data show 70,000 to 95,000 clones, 70% to 85% seen once. Sequencing was performed on peripheral blood. The receptors derive from a human donor in a cohort sampled during active COVID-19.

J is TRBJ2-7 and V is TRBV28; TRBD2 aligns across 7 bases. Looked up from germline, CDR1 is MDHEN and CDR2 is SYDVKM. Losses at the gene ends were 2 bases for V and 5 bases for J; bases not matched to a gene: 9. There are 15 residues in the CDR3. In DNA form, the CDR3 reads TGTGCCAGCAGTTTAACAGCGGGACTGGTGAACGAGCAGTACTTC. Amino acids: CASSLTAGLVNEQYF.

V gene TRBV7-9 combines with J gene TRBJ1-2, with 8 bases that match TRBD1. V lost 2 bases, J lost 6 bases, and 8 bases stayed unmatched. Germline values: CDR1 SEHNR, CDR2 FQNEAQ (reference sequence). The CDR3 is made up of 15 amino acids. The CDR3 DNA reads TGTGCCAGCAGCTTAAATCTTCCAGGGGGCGATGGCTACACCTTC. This gives the protein CASSLNLPGGDGYTF.

V gene TRBV6-2 or TRBV6-3 combines with J gene TRBJ2-1; D not certain. Looked up from germline, CDR1 is MNHEY and CDR2 is SVGEGT. The CDR3 consists of 12 residues. With 4 bases removed from V and 4 bases from J, the gap between germline ends came to 5 bases. The DNA of the CDR3 is TGTGCCAGCAGTTTCGGGTACAATGAGCAGTTCTTC. This codes for CASSFGYNEQFF.

The table lists this clone with a few counts. This sequence joins TRBV4-1 and TRBJ1-2; the D gene is possibly TRBD1 (5 bases). This CDR3 is 15 amino acids long. Germline V gene data show CDR1 as MGHRA and CDR2 as YSYEKL. The V end was cut by 0 bases, the J end by 8 bases, with 16 bases between. The CDR3 DNA sequence: TGCGCCAGCAGCCAAGAAGGCGCAGGGTCGGGCGGCTACACCTTC. Protein sequence: CASSQEGAGSGGYTF.

The chain's CDR3 is CASSELATANTGELFF. The CDR3 DNA is TGTGCCAGCAGCGAACTAGCGACTGCGAACACCGGGGAGCTGTTTTTT. The chain combines TRBV9 with TRBJ2-2; 7 positions agree with TRBD2. Per the germline V gene, CDR1 is SGDLS and CDR2 is YYNGEE. After removal of 3 bases from V and 0 bases from J, the junction contained 5 bases not matched to a gene. The CDR3 covers 16 residues.

The gene calls are TRBV10-2 and TRBJ2-5; 7 nucleotides align to TRBD1. From germline, CDR1 is WSHSY and CDR2 SAAADI. Trimming removed 10 bases from V and 1 base from J; junction bases left unmatched: 6. The CDR3 loop spans 13 amino acids. The CDR3 region has the DNA TGCGCCACCTCGGGACAGCTCCAAGAGACCCAGTACTTC. This sequence encodes CATSGQLQETQYF.

The chain recombines TRBV29-1 with TRBJ2-1; 12 nucleotides agree with TRBD2. The CDR3 is made up of 13 amino acids. The germline gives CDR1 SQVTM, CDR2 ANQGSEA. The J segment lost 7 bases and the V segment lost 4 bases, leaving 2 bases of the junction unmatched. This chain's CDR3 is CSVAGLAGNEQFF. In DNA, the CDR3 is TGCAGCGTTGCCGGACTAGCGGGGAATGAGCAGTTCTTC.

The chain employs TRBV7-2 and TRBJ2-1; D not resolved. CDR3 length: 15 residues. V lost 2 bases and J lost 1, with 9 bases in between. Per germline, CDR1 SGHTA and CDR2 FQGNSA. CDR3 DNA sequence: TGTGCCAGCAGCTTATTGGCAGTTTCCTACAATGAGCAGTTCTTC. It encodes CASSLLAVSYNEQFF.

V and J are TRBV6-5 and TRBJ2-1; TRBD2 agrees at 11 bases. The CDR3 covers 15 residues. V lost 6 bases, J lost 6 bases, and 7 bases stayed unmatched. In germline, CDR1 is MNHEY, CDR2 SVGAGI. The chain's CDR3 is CASSHSSGGRNEQFF. The CDR3 nucleotides read TGTGCCAGCAGCCACTCTAGCGGGGGGCGCAATGAGCAGTTCTTC.

This clone ranks as medium-sized. This chain links TRBV4-1 with TRBJ2-2; 8 bases align to TRBD1. The CDR3 spans 16 residues. Germline V gene data show CDR1 as MGHRA and CDR2 as YSYEKL. The trim removed 5 bases at V and 4 bases at J, leaving 9 bases unmatched. As DNA, the CDR3 is TGCGCCAGCAGCGGAACCGGGACAGGTGTCACCGGGGAGCTGTTTTTT. The encoded protein is CASSGTGTGVTGELFF.

The V gene is TRBV28, the J gene TRBJ2-2; a possible D gene is TRBD1 (7 bases). Germline loops: CDR1 MDHEN, CDR2 SYDVKM. The CDR3 is 15 amino acids. V was clipped by 7 bases and J by 5 bases, with 17 bases between them. The DNA of the CDR3 is TGTGCCAGCACCATAGGGGGCGCGGGAACCGGGGAGCTGTTTTTT. Its protein is CASTIGGAGTGELFF.